This TCR beta chain was identified during a study of blood T cell dynamics during melanoma immunotherapy. The method was immunoSEQ multiplex PCR; TCRdb's version includes in-frame clones alone and lacks a portion of them. The sample holds some 14,000 clones; around 86% are singletons and the top ten take roughly 5%. The CDR3 is 15 residues long. Germline lookup yields CDR1 MDHEN and CDR2 SYDVKM. The junction had 6 bases not matched to a gene; V was cut back by 1 base and J by 4 bases. Time point denoted: week 3, after first cycle of checkpoint inhibitor. The chain recombines TRBV28 with TRBJ1-1; TRBD1 matches 7 bases. This clonotype was sampled from a human donor with melanoma. This specimen was blood, taken from a patient treated with checkpoint blockade. The CDR3 loop reads CASSLLKGAVTEAFF. CDR3 DNA sequence: TGTGCCAGCAGTTTATTAAAGGGGGCGGTCACTGAAGCTTTCTTT.